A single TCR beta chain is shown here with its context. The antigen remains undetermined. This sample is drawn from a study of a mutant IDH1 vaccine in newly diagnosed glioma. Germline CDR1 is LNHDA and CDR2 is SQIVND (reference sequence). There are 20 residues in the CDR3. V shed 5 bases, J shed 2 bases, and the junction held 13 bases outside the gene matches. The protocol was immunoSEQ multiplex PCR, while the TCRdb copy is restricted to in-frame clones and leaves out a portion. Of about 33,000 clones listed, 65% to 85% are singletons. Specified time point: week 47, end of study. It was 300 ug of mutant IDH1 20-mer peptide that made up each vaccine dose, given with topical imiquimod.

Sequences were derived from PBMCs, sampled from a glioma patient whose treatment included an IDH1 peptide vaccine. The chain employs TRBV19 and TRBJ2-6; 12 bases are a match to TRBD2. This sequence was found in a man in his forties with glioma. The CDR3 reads CASSPLHLAGGPAGANVLTF. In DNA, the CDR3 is TGTGCCAGTAGTCCACTCCACCTAGCGGGAGGGCCCGCTGGGGCCAACGTCCTGACTTTC.